These T cell receptor beta chains were read from a single sample in a study of siplizumab effects on memory and regulatory T cells. Method: immunoSEQ multiplex PCR; TCRdb's copy keeps in-frame clones and lacks some. The table has about 120,000 clones, about 94% seen once. Sequenced sample: non-Treg CD4+ T cells sorted from blood. Every receptor here comes from a human donor in good health. The CDR3 runs from the conserved cysteine through the conserved F or W. The D gene is left open where the match is weak. Only part of the rows carry a size: once, few, many, or a class if the clone is expanded.

D	V	J	size	length	CDR3	DNA
NA	TRBV5-4	TRBJ2-2	NA	13	CASSLQGFGELFF	TGTGCCAGCAGCCTGCAGGGTTTCGGGGAGCTGTTTTTT
NA	TRBV6-4	TRBJ1-1	NA	13	CASSGNVNSEAFF	TGTGCCAGCAGTGGTAACGTCAATAGTGAAGCTTTCTTT
NA	TRBV5-1	TRBJ2-7	NA	15	CASSLEGSASYEQYF	TGCGCCAGCAGCTTGGAAGGGTCCGCGTCCTACGAGCAGTACTTC
NA	TRBV30	TRBJ2-1	NA	12	CARSVAGNEQFF	TGTGCTCGGTCAGTCGCCGGCAATGAGCAGTTCTTC
NA	TRBV9	TRBJ1-2	NA	14	CASSVVGADYGYTF	TGTGCCAGCAGCGTAGTGGGGGCTGACTATGGCTACACCTTC
TRBD2	TRBV10-3	TRBJ2-5	NA	14	CAISGLAGVETQYF	TGTGCCATCAGTGGACTAGCGGGAGTGGAGACCCAGTACTTC
NA	TRBV5-1	TRBJ1-4	NA	14	CASSPTALNEKLFF	TGCGCCAGCAGCCCGACAGCTCTTAATGAAAAACTGTTTTTT
NA	TRBV6-5	TRBJ2-5	NA	14	CASSGRRGQETQYF	TGTGCCAGCAGTGGCAGGAGGGGGCAAGAGACCCAGTACTTC
NA	TRBV30	TRBJ2-3	NA	14	CAWSVPPSTDTQYF	TGTGCCTGGAGTGTACCCCCCAGCACAGATACGCAGTATTTT
TRBD1	TRBV5-1	TRBJ2-1	NA	13	CASSSQGEHEQFF	TGCGCCAGCAGCTCACAGGGGGAACATGAGCAGTTCTTC
NA	TRBV5-4	TRBJ1-1	NA	15	CASSGTLGPNTEAFF	TGTGCCAGCAGCGGGACCTTAGGACCGAACACTGAAGCTTTCTTT
TRBD2	TRBV7-2	TRBJ2-4	NA	15	CASSLRGGAKNIQYF	TGTGCCAGCAGCTTACGGGGAGGGGCCAAAAACATTCAGTACTTC
NA	TRBV15	TRBJ1-5	NA	17	CATSPPGKQGIIQPQHF	TGTGCCACCAGCCCCCCCGGAAAACAGGGCATAATTCAGCCCCAGCATTTT
NA	TRBV2	TRBJ2-5	NA	13	CASSVSTPGTQYF	TGTGCCAGCAGCGTATCCACTCCGGGGACCCAGTACTTC
NA	TRBV4-1	TRBJ1-2	once	15	CASSQSDTANYGYTF	TGCGCCAGCAGCCAATCGGACACAGCTAACTATGGCTACACCTTC
NA	TRBV4-1	TRBJ2-1	NA	14	CASSQVAGYNEQFF	TGCGCCAGCAGCCAAGTCGCGGGCTACAATGAGCAGTTCTTC
NA	TRBV5-4	TRBJ1-2	NA	16	CASSLSAHGTFYGYTF	TGTGCCAGCAGCTTGTCAGCCCACGGGACATTCTATGGCTACACCTTC
TRBD2	TRBV6-1	TRBJ2-5	NA	20	CASSAVGGLAGGRSRETQYF	TGTGCCAGCAGTGCCGTTGGTGGACTAGCGGGAGGGCGATCTAGAGAGACCCAGTACTTC
TRBD1	TRBV2	TRBJ2-1	once	12	CASRDRENEQFF	TGTGCCAGCAGAGACAGGGAAAATGAGCAGTTCTTC
TRBD2	TRBV9	TRBJ2-5	NA	15	CASSVGPGGGETQYF	TGTGCCAGCAGCGTAGGTCCGGGAGGAGGCGAGACCCAGTACTTC
NA	TRBV18	TRBJ2-7	NA	13	CASSPDGSYEQYF	TGTGCCAGCTCCCCGGACGGGTCCTACGAGCAGTACTTC
NA	TRBV6-1	TRBJ2-3	NA	14	CASSGGHKADTQYF	TGTGCCAGCAGTGGCGGACATAAGGCAGATACGCAGTATTTT